This is a list of T cell receptor beta chains from one sample in a study of Ad26.COV2.S vaccination and SARS-CoV-2 variants. TCRdb's copy holds only in-frame clones and misses some; the assay was immunoSEQ multiplex PCR. Among about 350,000 clones, roughly 90% were seen once, and the ten largest hold just under 5%. Sequencing was performed on peripheral blood, taken in a trial of Ad26.COV2.S vaccine versus placebo. The receptors were sampled from a person aged 18-60 years who received the Ad26.COV2.S COVID-19 vaccine or a placebo. CDR3s include the opening cysteine and the closing phenylalanine or tryptophan. The D gene is left open where the match is weak. Rows give clone size only sometimes, using once, few, many, or a class for an expanded clone.

CDR3 DNA	CDR3 protein	clone size	J gene	V gene	D gene
TGTGCCAGCAGCCCCGGGACTATGGGGGCCAACGTCCTGACTTTC	CASSPGTMGANVLTF	-	TRBJ2-6	TRBV3-1/TRBV3-2	TRBD2
TGCAGCGTTGAAGACGGGCTAGCGGGAGTAAATGAGCAGTTCTTC	CSVEDGLAGVNEQFF	-	TRBJ2-1	TRBV29-1	TRBD2
TGTGCCACCAGAAGGGGTGAAAATCAGCCCCAGCATTTT	CATRRGENQPQHF	-	TRBJ1-5	TRBV10-3	-
TGTGCCAGTAGTATTTGGACAGGGGTTCAGCCCCAGCATTTT	CASSIWTGVQPQHF	-	TRBJ1-5	TRBV19	TRBD1
TGTGCCAGCAGATCGACTAGCGCCTACGAGCAGTACTTC	CASRSTSAYEQYF	-	TRBJ2-7	TRBV25-1	TRBD2
TGCGCCAGCAGCCCTAGGGGAAACTATGGCTACACCTTC	CASSPRGNYGYTF	medium-sized	TRBJ1-2	TRBV4-1	-
TGTGCCTGTCACGTCGGGACGGTAATCTCTGGGGCCAACGTCCTGACTTTC	CACHVGTVISGANVLTF	-	TRBJ2-6	TRBV30	-
TGCGCCAGCAGTCAATCGTCCGCACTAGCGAGGTACCAAGAGACCCAGTACTTC	CASSQSSALARYQETQYF	-	TRBJ2-5	TRBV23-1	TRBD2
TGTGCCACCAGTGATTTGGGTACGCAGTATTTT	CATSDLGTQYF	-	TRBJ2-3	TRBV24-1	-
TGTGCCAGTAGTATTGGGCAGGAGAGCTCCTACGAGCAGTACTTC	CASSIGQESSYEQYF	once	TRBJ2-7	TRBV19	-